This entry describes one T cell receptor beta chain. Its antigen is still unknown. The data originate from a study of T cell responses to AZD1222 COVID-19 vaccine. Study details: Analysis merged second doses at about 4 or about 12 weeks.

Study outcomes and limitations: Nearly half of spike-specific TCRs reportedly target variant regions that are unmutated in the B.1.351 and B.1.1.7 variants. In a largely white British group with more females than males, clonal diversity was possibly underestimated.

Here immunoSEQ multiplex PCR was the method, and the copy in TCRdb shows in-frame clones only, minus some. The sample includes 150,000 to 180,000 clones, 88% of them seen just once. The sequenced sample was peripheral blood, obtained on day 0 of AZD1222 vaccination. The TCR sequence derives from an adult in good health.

The DNA for the CDR3 is TGTGCCAGCAGTGAAACCGGGACGGGTGATAGCAATCAGCCCCAGCATTTT. This codes for CASSETGTGDSNQPQHF. This chain connects TRBV6-1 to TRBJ1-5; the D gene is possibly TRBD1 (5 bases). Germline lookup yields CDR1 MNHNS and CDR2 SASEGT. This CDR3 has 17 residues. With 2 bases removed from V and 0 bases from J, the gap between germline ends came to 14 bases.